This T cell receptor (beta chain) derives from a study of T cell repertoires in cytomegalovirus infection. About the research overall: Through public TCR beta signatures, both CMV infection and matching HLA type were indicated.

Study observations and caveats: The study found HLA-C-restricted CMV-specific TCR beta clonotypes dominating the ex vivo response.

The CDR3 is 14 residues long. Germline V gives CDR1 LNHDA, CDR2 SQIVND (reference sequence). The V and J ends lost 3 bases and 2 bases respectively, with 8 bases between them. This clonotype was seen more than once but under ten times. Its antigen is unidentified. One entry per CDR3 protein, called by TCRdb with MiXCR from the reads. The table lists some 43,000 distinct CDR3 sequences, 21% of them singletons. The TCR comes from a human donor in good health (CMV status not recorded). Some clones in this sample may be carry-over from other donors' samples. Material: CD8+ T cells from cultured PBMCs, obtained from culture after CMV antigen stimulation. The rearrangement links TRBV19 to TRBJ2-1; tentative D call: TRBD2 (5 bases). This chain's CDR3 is CASSISGTYNEQFF. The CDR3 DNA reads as TGTGCCAGTAGTATTTCGGGGACCTACAATGAGCAGTTCTTC. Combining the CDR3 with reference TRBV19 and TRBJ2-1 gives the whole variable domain DGGITQSPKYLFRKEGQNVTLSCEQNLNHDAMYWYRQDPGQGLRLIYYSQIVNDFQKGDIAEGYSVSREKKESFPLTVTSAQKNPTAFYLCASSISGTYNEQFFGPGTRLTVL.